This T cell receptor beta chain was sequenced for a study of regulatory T cells in long-lasting Graves disease. Through Arm-PCR of CDR3 regions and iRepertoire HTBI primers, TCR beta libraries were built. Per the original methods: Throughout the samples, researchers identified some 57 TRBV and 13 to 15 TRBJ segments. One entry per CDR3 protein results from TCRdb running MiXCR on the multiplex PCR reads. The V and J calls shown here were made by TCRdb, not taken from the authors' results. The profile shows approximately 310,000 distinct CDR3 sequences, over 15% of them singletons. This CDR3 region has 14 residues. Trimming removed 1 base from V and 2 bases from J, with 7 bases in between. Germline V gene lookup returns CDR1 SGHRS and CDR2 YFSETQ. This clonotype has only a few counts. Time point in this sample: newly diagnosed GD, antithyroid drugs for less than 3 months. PBMC RNA served as the TCR library source.

This specimen consisted of peripheral blood mononuclear cells (PBMCs), obtained at new diagnosis, from a patient treated with antithyroid drugs. The sequence was collected from a female donor with Graves disease. This rearrangement joins TRBV5-1 to TRBJ1-3, with D perhaps TRBD1 (6 bases). The CDR3 here is CASSLTGPGNTIYF. The CDR3 bases are TGCGCCAGCAGCTTGACAGGGCCTGGAAACACCATATATTTT.